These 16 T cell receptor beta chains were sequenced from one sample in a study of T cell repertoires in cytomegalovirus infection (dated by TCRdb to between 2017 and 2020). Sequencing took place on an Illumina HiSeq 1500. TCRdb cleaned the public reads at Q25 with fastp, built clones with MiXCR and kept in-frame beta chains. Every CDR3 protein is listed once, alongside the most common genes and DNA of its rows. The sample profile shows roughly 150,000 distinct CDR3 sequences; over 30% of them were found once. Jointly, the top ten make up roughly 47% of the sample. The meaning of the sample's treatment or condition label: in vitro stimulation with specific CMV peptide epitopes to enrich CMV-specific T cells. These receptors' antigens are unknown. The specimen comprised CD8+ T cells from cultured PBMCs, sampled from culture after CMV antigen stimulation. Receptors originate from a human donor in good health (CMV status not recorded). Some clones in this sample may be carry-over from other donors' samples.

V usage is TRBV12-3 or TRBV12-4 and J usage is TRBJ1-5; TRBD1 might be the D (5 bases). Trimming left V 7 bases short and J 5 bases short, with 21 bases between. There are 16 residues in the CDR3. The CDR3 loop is CASNVGWDGLDQPQHF. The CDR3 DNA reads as TGTGCCAGCAACGTGGGCTGGGACGGCCTGGATCAGCCCCAGCATTTT.

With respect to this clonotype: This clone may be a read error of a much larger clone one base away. CDR3 sequence reads: CASSQSPTWGYEQYF. CDR3 bases: TGCGCCAGCAGCCAAAGCCCTACGTGGGGTTACGAGCAGTACTTC. The rearrangement links TRBV4-1 to TRBJ2-7; no firm D call. CDR1 and CDR2 from the germline V gene are MGHRA and YSYEKL. Trimming took 2 bases from V and 4 from J, leaving 15 bases between them. This CDR3 contains 15 residues.

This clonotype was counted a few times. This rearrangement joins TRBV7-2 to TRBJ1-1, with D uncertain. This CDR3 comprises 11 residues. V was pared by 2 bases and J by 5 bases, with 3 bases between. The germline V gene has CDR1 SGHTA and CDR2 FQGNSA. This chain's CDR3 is CASSLLTEAFF. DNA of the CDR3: TGTGCCAGCAGCTTATTGACTGAAGCTTTCTTT. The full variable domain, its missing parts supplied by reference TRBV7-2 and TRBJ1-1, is GAGVSQSPSNKVTEKGKDVELRCDPISGHTALYWYRQSLGQGLEFLIYFQGNSAPDKSGLPSDRFSAERTGGSVSTLTIQRTQQEDSAVYLCASSLLTEAFFGQGTRLTVV.

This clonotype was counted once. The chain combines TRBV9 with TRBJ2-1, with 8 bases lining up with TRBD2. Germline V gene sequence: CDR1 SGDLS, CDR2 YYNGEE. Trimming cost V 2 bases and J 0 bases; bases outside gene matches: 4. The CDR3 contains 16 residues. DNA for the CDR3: TGTGCCAGCAGCGTCGAGAGCGGGGGCTCCTACAATGAGCAGTTCTTC. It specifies CASSVESGGSYNEQFF.

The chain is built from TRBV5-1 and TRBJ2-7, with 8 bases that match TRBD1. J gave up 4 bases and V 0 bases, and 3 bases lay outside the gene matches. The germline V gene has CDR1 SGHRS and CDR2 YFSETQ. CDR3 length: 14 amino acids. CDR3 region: CASSLGQGWYEQYF. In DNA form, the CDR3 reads TGCGCCAGCAGCTTGGGACAGGGGTGGTACGAGCAGTACTTC.

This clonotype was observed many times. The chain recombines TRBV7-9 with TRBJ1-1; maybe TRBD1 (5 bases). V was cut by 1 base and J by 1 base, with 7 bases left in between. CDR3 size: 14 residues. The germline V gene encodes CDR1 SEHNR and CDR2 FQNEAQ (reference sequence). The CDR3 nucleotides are TGTGCCAGCAGCTTAGGGACACAGAACACTGAAGCTTTCTTT. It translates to CASSLGTQNTEAFF.

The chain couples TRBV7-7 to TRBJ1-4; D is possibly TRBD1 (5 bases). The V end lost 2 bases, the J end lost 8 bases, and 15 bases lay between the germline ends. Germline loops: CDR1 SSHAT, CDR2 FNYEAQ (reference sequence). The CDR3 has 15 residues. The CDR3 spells CASSLNGDVGEKLFF. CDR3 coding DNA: TGTGCCAGCAGCTTAAACGGGGACGTTGGCGAAAAACTGTTTTTT.

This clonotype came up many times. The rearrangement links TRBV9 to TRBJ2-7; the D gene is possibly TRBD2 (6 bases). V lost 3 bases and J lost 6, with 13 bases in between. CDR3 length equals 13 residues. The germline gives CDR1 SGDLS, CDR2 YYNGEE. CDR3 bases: TGTGCCAGCAGCGCGGGGGTGAGTACCGAGCAGTACTTC. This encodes CASSAGVSTEQYF.

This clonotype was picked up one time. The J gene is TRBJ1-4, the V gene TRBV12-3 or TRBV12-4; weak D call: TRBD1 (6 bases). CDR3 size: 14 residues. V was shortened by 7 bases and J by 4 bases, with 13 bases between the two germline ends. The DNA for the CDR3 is TGTGCCAGCACTCCGGGACAAAATAATGAAAAACTGTTTTTT. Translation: CASTPGQNNEKLFF.

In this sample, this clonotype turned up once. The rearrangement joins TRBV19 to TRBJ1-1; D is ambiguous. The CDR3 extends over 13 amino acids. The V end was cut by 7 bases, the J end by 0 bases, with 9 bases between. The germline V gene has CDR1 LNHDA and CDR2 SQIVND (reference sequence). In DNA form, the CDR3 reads TGTGCCAGTAAGGAATGGATGAACACTGAAGCTTTCTTT. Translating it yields CASKEWMNTEAFF.

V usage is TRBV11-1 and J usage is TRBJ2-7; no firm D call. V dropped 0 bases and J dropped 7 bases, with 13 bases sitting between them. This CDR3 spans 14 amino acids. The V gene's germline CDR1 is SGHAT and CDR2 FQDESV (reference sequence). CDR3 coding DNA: TGTGCCAGCAGCTTAGCAGGGAACACCCGGGAGCAGTACTTC. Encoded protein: CASSLAGNTREQYF.

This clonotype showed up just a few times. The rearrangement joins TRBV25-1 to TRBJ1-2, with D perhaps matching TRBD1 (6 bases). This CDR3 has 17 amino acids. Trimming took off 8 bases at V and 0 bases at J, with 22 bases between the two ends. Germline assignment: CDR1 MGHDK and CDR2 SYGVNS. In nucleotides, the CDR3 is TGTGCCAGCGCTACCCACCTTAGGACAGACACTAACTATGGCTACACCTTC. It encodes CASATHLRTDTNYGYTF.

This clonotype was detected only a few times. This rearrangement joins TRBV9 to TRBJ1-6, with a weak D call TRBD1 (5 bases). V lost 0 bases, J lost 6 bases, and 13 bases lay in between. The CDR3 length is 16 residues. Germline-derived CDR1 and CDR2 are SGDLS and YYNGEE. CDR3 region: CASSVARAHLNSPLHF. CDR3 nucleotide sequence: TGTGCCAGCAGCGTAGCCAGGGCCCATCTTAATTCACCCCTCCACTTT.

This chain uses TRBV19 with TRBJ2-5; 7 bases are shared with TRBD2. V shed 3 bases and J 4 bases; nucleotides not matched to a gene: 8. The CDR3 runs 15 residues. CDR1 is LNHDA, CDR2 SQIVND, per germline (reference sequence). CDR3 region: CASSMGGAGVETQYF. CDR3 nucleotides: TGTGCCAGTAGTATGGGTGGGGCGGGGGTAGAGACCCAGTACTTC.

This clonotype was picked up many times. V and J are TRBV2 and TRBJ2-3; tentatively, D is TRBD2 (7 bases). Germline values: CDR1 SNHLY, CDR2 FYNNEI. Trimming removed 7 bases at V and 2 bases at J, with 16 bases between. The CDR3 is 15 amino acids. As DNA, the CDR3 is TGTGCCAGCACTGGGGGGGGGCCACACACAGATACGCAGTATTTT. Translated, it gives CASTGGGPHTDTQYF.

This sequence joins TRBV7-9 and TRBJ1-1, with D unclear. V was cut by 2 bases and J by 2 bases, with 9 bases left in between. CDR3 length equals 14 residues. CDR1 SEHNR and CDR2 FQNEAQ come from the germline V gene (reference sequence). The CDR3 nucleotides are TGTGCCAGCAGCTTATCCGGCAGAAACACTGAAGCTTTCTTT. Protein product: CASSLSGRNTEAFF.